Sequencing of this T cell receptor beta chain was carried out in a study of T cell repertoires in cytomegalovirus infection. Study at large: HLA-C-restricted CMV epitopes, recently identified, and well-studied HLA-B-restricted ones were used by the study. From public TCR beta signatures came an indication of both CMV infection and matching HLA type. Overall study results and limits: CMV-specific HLA-C-restricted TCR beta clonotypes dominated the ex vivo response. CMV carriers with the relevant HLA were identified by cumulative public TCR beta family frequency.

V shed 5 bases and J shed 2 bases, with 13 bases lying between them. CDR1 is SGHVS, CDR2 FQNEAQ, per germline. This CDR3 region has 15 residues. TCRdb independently ran MiXCR on the reads; one entry per CDR3 protein. Of about 890,000 distinct CDR3 sequences listed, 31% are singletons. A few counts support this clonotype. Antigen unknown. The sequence came from a human donor in good health (CMV status not recorded). Some clones in this sample may be carry-over from other donors' samples. This chain connects TRBV7-8 to TRBJ1-5, with a possible D match to TRBD1 (6 bases). The source material was cultured CD8+ T cells from PBMCs, sampled from culture after CMV antigen stimulation. The CDR3 here is CASSALTGGNQPQHF. DNA for the CDR3: TGTGCCAGCAGCGCCCTGACAGGAGGCAATCAGCCCCAGCATTTT.